This T cell receptor beta chain was identified in a study of shared T cell receptors in the human thymus. CDR3 length: 18 amino acids. Looked up from germline, CDR1 is LNHNV and CDR2 is YYDKDF (reference sequence). The V and J ends lost 1 base and 2 bases, in that order; junction bases with no gene match: 12. Using immunoSEQ multiplex PCR, the repertoire was profiled, and TCRdb retains in-frame clones only, with some absent. The sample lists 700,000 or so clones; approximately 85% were seen once. The data were also submitted as part of a second study, on human thymus T cells. This second study says: Each of the donors was a healthy Finnish infant who was undergoing open corrective cardiac surgery for congenital heart defects. From resections taken during corrective heart surgery, the thymus tissue was obtained. Usage of V and J genes appeared biased in thymic and blood repertoires. Highly overlapping thymic repertoires in unrelated individuals were reported by related research.

The TCR comes from a girl younger than two with a congenital heart defect. The chain couples TRBV15 to TRBJ2-5; 8 bases match TRBD1. Material: thymocytes. The CDR3 DNA reads as TGTGCCACCAGCAGAGCTGTGAGAGGGACAGGACAGCAAGAGACCCAGTACTTC. It yields the protein CATSRAVRGTGQQETQYF.